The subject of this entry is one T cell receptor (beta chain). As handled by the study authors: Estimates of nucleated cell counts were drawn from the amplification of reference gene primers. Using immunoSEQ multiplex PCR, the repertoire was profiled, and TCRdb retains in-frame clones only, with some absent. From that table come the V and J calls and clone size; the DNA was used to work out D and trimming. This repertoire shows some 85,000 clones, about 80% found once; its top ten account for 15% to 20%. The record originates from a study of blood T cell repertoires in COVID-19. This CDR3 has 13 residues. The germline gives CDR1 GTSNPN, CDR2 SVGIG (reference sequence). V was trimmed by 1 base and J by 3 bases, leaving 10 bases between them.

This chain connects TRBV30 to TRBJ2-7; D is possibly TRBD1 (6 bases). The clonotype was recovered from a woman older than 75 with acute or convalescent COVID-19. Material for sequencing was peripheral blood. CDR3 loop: CAWSAQQGYEQYF. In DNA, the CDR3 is TGTGCCTGGAGTGCGCAACAGGGCTACGAGCAGTACTTC.